Below, one T cell receptor (beta chain) is given with its context. This clone was seen once. The specificity of this receptor is unknown. No qualities accompany the bases; no much larger clone lies one base away. The data stem from a study of OX40 agonist ivuxolimab in advanced cancers. About the investigation overall: The costimulatory receptor OX40 (CD134) was targeted by ivuxolimab, a fully human IgG2 agonistic monoclonal antibody. Intravenous ivuxolimab was administered to patients every 2 weeks at six dose levels: 0.01, 0.1, 0.3, 1.5, 3 and 10 mg/kg. Of the approximately 53 patients in dose escalation, some 20 had hepatocellular carcinoma, about 15 had melanoma, 9 had renal cell carcinoma and 9 had head and neck cancer. A male proportion of around 80% and a mean age of about 60 years, ranging from about 20 to 85, were recorded for the dose-escalation cohort. Prior anti-PD-1, anti-PD-L1 or anti-CTLA-4 therapy was permitted, and approximately 40% of dose-escalation patients had received checkpoint inhibitors. Partial responses occurred in three dose-escalation patients, of whom one had hepatocellular carcinoma and two had cutaneous melanoma. The purpose of peripheral TCRbeta sequencing was to test whether ivuxolimab changed TCR sequence diversity and led to clonal T-cell expansion. The monotherapy dose-escalation portion (N = 52 patients) of the phase I ivuxolimab trial is reported in the paper.

Genomic DNA was extracted from sorted cells for sequencing of the TCRbeta CDR3 region. TCRbeta CDR3 regions were sequenced using the immunoSEQ Assay. In TCRdb, the immuneACCESS table is reduced to in-frame sequences with V and J assigned. These tables do not hold every clone; where another copy was compared, an unresolved V gene accounts for under half, and the others remain unexplained. In this sample the table shows roughly 71,000 clones, around 83% of which occur a single time. The ten largest clones take up 1.5% to 2% of the sample. The trial excluded patients who had a history of autoimmune disease or were on systemic immunosuppression. Peripheral blood for TCR sequencing was collected from all dose cohorts at baseline, on cycle 4 day 1, and on cycle 7 day 1. Samples came from an open-label, multicenter, first-in-human phase I dose-escalation trial of ivuxolimab. Adults with locally advanced or metastatic melanoma, renal cell carcinoma, hepatocellular carcinoma or head and neck squamous cell carcinoma were enrolled in the trial. Before TCR sequencing, CD4+ T cells and CD8+ T cells from peripheral blood were sorted into separate populations.

Points the paper makes about the study in general: Clonal expansion of both CD4+ and CD8+ blood T cells was observed from baseline to week 6 at doses 0.1 to 3.0 mg/kg. Low levels of normalized T-cell clonal expansion were also seen in some patients who did not respond. Partial responders in the 0.1-3.0 mg/kg groups had among the lowest normalized peripheral clonal expansion, especially among CD8+ T cells. After ivuxolimab, more expanded clones were found on average in CD8+ T cells than in CD4+ T cells. Antigen specificity was not determined for the clonally expanded peripheral T cells.

The source is an adult with an advanced solid tumor such as melanoma, head and neck, liver or kidney cancer. This specimen was CD4+ or CD8+ T cells sorted from blood, taken in a trial of the OX40 agonist ivuxolimab.

For the CDR3, the sequence is CASSLGLRDEQYF. The DNA sequence reads TGTGCCAGCAGCTTAGGACTGCGAGACGAGCAGTACTTC. The sequence is built from TRBV11-2 and TRBJ2-7, with no confident D gene call. Measured from the cysteine to the phenylalanine, the CDR3 is 13 residues long. The sequence is cut down to CDR3 DNA, 39 bases in frame from base 1. V is shortened by 1 base, J by 5 bases, and the region joining them spans 9 bases. CDR1 and CDR2, per the germline V gene, are SGHAT and FQNNGV.